This TCR beta chain was retrieved from a study of T cells in Graves' hyperthyroidism and ophthalmopathy. This clonotype was seen more than once but under ten times. V lost 3 bases, J lost 3 bases, and 14 bases lay in between. The germline gives CDR1 MNHEY, CDR2 SVGAGI. The CDR3 length is 15 residues. Stable Graves' hyperthyroidism denoted no ophthalmopathy progression over 18 months. Newly diagnosed hyperthyroidism, duration under 2 months, in patients aged 18 to 65. RNA transcripts served as the template for amplifying TCR beta CDR3 regions. First-round RT-PCR of the TCR CDR3 relied on the HTBI primer set. TCRdb re-called the multiplex PCR reads with MiXCR, one entry per CDR3 protein. The sample has 650,000 to 700,000 distinct CDR3 sequences, around a sixth seen once.

The receptor's source is a man aged 50-59 years with Graves' hyperthyroidism. The specimen was blood. The chain joins TRBV6-5 to TRBJ1-1, with no clear D. This CDR3 reads CASSYHGRGDTEAFF. As DNA, the CDR3 is TGTGCCAGCAGTTATCACGGACGGGGAGACACTGAAGCTTTCTTT.